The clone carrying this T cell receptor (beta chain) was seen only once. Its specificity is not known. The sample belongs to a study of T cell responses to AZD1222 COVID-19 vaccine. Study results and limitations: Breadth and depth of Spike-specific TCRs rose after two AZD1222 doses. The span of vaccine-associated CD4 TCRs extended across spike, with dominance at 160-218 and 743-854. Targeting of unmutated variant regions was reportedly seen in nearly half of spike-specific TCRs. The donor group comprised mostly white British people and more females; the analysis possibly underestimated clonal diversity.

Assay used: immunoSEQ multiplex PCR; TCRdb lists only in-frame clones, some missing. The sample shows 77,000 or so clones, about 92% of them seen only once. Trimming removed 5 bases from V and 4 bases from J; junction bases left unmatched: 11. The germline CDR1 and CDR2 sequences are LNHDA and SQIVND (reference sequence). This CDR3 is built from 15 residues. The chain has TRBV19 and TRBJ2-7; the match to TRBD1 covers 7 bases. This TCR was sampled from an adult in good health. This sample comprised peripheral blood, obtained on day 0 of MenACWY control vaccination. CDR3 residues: CASSPFGAGGYEQYF. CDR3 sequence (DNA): TGTGCCAGTAGTCCCTTCGGGGCAGGGGGATACGAGCAGTACTTC.